This T cell receptor (beta chain) originates from a study of cytomegalovirus exposure and HLA in healthy donors. This clone was seen only a few times. The antigen remains undetermined. Healthy bone marrow donors made up the donor group. The J segment lost 0 bases and the V segment lost 5 bases, leaving 8 bases of the junction unmatched. The CDR3 covers 16 residues. Germline assignment: CDR1 MNHEY and CDR2 SMNVEV (reference sequence). Whole-study results and caveats: V- and J-gene trimming in TCR beta was tied to a missense DCLRE1C variant by an analysis performed later. A highly shared variant cluster was judged a likely technical artifact. Most TCR sequences were seen very rarely across donors, but some public TCRs occurred in many.

Researchers ran the PCR with 60 Vbeta and 13 Jbeta primers. Assay used: immunoSEQ multiplex PCR; TCRdb lists only in-frame clones, some missing. The sample includes approximately 210,000 clones, over 60% seen only once; the top ten take 1.1%. The chain combines TRBV27 with TRBJ2-3; the match to TRBD2 covers 7 bases. The sequence derives from a woman between 40 and 55 years old in good health and CMV-seronegative. The material sequenced was PBMCs. The CDR3 bases are TGTGCCAGCAGTGGGGCTAGCGGCCCTAGCACAGATACGCAGTATTTT. This sequence encodes CASSGASGPSTDTQYF.